This entry features one TCR beta chain sequence. What it binds is unknown. This specimen belongs to a study of cytomegalovirus exposure and HLA in healthy donors. Study findings and constraints: Roughly 170 TCR beta chains were listed as cytomegalovirus-associated. In vitro checks showed that a few CMV-associated chains really do target CMV antigens.

Amplification used 60 Vbeta primers and 13 Jbeta primers. The data were produced by immunoSEQ multiplex PCR, yet TCRdb's version contains in-frame clones alone and is incomplete. This table has tens of thousands of clones, approximately 70% appearing once. Sequencing was done on a sample of PBMCs. The receptor's source is a young man in good health and CMV-seronegative.

In DNA, the CDR3 is TGTGCCAGCACGTCCAGGGGGCAAGGCTACACCTTC. It encodes CASTSRGQGYTF. The chain joins TRBV27 to TRBJ1-2; 8 nucleotides match TRBD1. The CDR3 has 12 residues. Germline assignment: CDR1 MNHEY and CDR2 SMNVEV (reference sequence). J gave up 8 bases and V 7 bases, and 6 bases lay outside the gene matches.